This T cell receptor (beta chain) appears in the sequencing data of a study of CD8+CD57+ T cells in acquired aplastic anemia listed by TCRdb under 2018. The study in broad terms: A mean of approximately 3 ug of DNA, ranging from roughly 0.19 to 30 ug, was extracted from sorted CD4+ and CD8+ cells. For healthy donor samples, the average read count was about 10.8 million for CD4+ cells and 11 million to 13 million for CD8+ cells. Broader findings and caveats from the paper: Roughly 30 CD8+ CDR3 sequences were shared between patients and controls but appeared highly expressed in patients and within their immunodominant clones. No significant difference in CD8+ Simpson's diversity was found between patients and healthy controls (P=0.060).

Genomic DNA was used as template for profiling of TCR beta VDJ combinations and CDR3 sequences. An Illumina HiSeq 2000 was used for TCR repertoire sequencing. As for the original processing: TRBV/TRBJ rearrangement plots, CDR3 size and DJ length profiles, and Simpson's diversity index were used to evaluate the repertoires. The immunodominant clone was defined as the most abundant DNA sequence in deep sequencing data. CDR3 amino acid sequences were screened for sharing across subjects and were compared with published repertoires and the VDJdb database. Through fastp at Q25 and MiXCR, TCRdb rebuilt clones from the public reads, retaining in-frame beta chains. Rows matching on CDR3 protein sequence are summarized as one entry with the most common DNA and genes. TCRdb, rather than the study authors, made the V and J calls. This sample is represented by about 70,000 distinct CDR3 sequences; almost 55% of them were singletons. The ten largest clones take up about 9% of the sample.

A word on this clonotype: Which antigen it targets is not known. No per-base quality is available; no much larger clone lies one base away.

V gives up 0 bases and J gives up 6 bases, and the segment between their germline ends measures 14 bases. Based on the germline V gene (reference sequence), the CDR1 and CDR2 sequences are LNHNV and YYDKDF. Including cysteine and phenylalanine, the CDR3 has 15 amino acids. The read is trimmed to its CDR3 DNA, 45 bases read in frame from base 1. In this study, sorted CD4+ and CD8+ T cells from the blood of healthy subjects and of severe aplastic anemia patients had their TCR repertoires deep-sequenced. Ficoll-Paque density gradient centrifugation was used to isolate peripheral blood mononuclear cells. Before DNA was extracted, CD4+ and CD8+ T cells were sorted using either FACS or magnetic beads.

This TCR was sampled from a human donor in good health, serving as a control. The sequencing sample was made of sorted CD4+, CD8+, or CD8+CD57+ T cells (not recorded which) from PBMCs. The sequence links TRBV15 to TRBJ2-5; the D gene is not confidently resolved. The nucleotide sequence reads TGTGCCACCAGCAGAGATTGGCGGCTAGTACAGACCCAGTACTTC. The translation is CATSRDWRLVQTQYF.